The 12 T cell receptor beta chains presented below share a single source sample, sequenced in a study of T cell responses to AZD1222 COVID-19 vaccine. Method: immunoSEQ multiplex PCR; TCRdb's copy keeps in-frame clones and lacks some. The sample yields 100,000 or so clones, approximately 87% seen once. The sequences come from peripheral blood, collected on day 0 of AZD1222 vaccination. The receptor set was obtained from an adult in good health.

In DNA form, the CDR3 reads TGTGCTAGTGGGGACAACTCCTACAATGAGCAGTTCTTC. This translates into CASGDNSYNEQFF. The chain uses TRBV12-5 and TRBJ2-1, with a weak D call TRBD1 (5 bases). V lost 6 bases and J 0 bases, leaving 6 bases between the germline ends. The CDR3 covers 13 residues. CDR1 is LGHNT, CDR2 FRNRAP, per germline.

The chain is built from TRBV5-4 and TRBJ2-5; 10 nucleotides align to TRBD2. V trimming: 4 bases; J trimming: 5 bases; junction bases outside the gene matches: 11. The CDR3 contains 16 residues. Germline V gives CDR1 SGHNT, CDR2 YYREEE (reference sequence). The CDR3 coding sequence is TGTGCCAGCAGCGGGACTAGCGCCGGAGGGGGGGAGACCCAGTACTTC. Protein sequence: CASSGTSAGGGETQYF.

The J gene is TRBJ1-2, the V gene TRBV29-1; D may be TRBD1 (5 bases). The V gene lost 3 bases and the J gene lost 2 bases, with 7 bases spanning the gap. The V gene's germline CDR1 is SQVTM and CDR2 ANQGSEA. The CDR3 spans 12 residues. Here the CDR3 DNA reads TGCAGCGTTGACGAGGGGAACTATGGCTACACCTTC. Protein product: CSVDEGNYGYTF. The whole variable domain, remainder taken from reference TRBV29-1 and TRBJ1-2, is SAVISQKPSRDICQRGTSLTIQCQVDSQVTMMFWYRQQPGQSLTLIATANQGSEATYESGFVIDKFPISRPNLTFSTLTVSNMSPEDSSIYLCSVDEGNYGYTFGSGTRLTVV.

The chain combines TRBV27 with TRBJ1-2; D uncertain. Looked up from germline, CDR1 is MNHEY and CDR2 is SMNVEV (reference sequence). The ends were cut back, 8 bases at V and 1 base at J, with 8 bases in the middle. The CDR3 extends over 12 amino acids. The CDR3 loop reads CASGGLNYGYTF. The CDR3 nucleotides are TGTGCCAGCGGAGGTCTTAACTATGGCTACACCTTC.

The J gene is TRBJ1-1, the V gene TRBV2, with a tentative D call TRBD1 (5 bases). CDR1 and CDR2 (germline): SNHLY, FYNNEI. The CDR3 totals 11 residues. The V and J ends lost 10 bases and 1 base respectively, with 7 bases between them. The CDR3 loop is CAIGGNTEAFF. In DNA form, the CDR3 reads TGTGCCATCGGGGGGAACACTGAAGCTTTCTTT.

The chain uses TRBV12-3 or TRBV12-4 and TRBJ1-1, with TRBD1 as a possible D gene (6 bases). Trimming removed 7 bases from V and 3 bases from J, with 12 bases in between. The CDR3 length is 13 residues. As DNA, the CDR3 is TGTGCCAGCACCTTGGACAGATACACTGAAGCTTTCTTT. This translates into CASTLDRYTEAFF.

This chain joins TRBV3-1 (or the pseudogene TRBV3-2) and TRBJ2-1, with unresolved D. Germline values: CDR1 LGHDT, CDR2 YNNKEL (reference sequence). V gave up 1 base and J gave up 2 bases, with 9 bases separating them. The CDR3 has 15 amino acids. CDR3 bases: TGTGCCAGCAGCCAAGGGATCGTCCCCTACAATGAGCAGTTCTTC. Translating it yields CASSQGIVPYNEQFF.

The rearrangement uses TRBV6-5 and TRBJ1-5; a weak D match, TRBD1 (5 bases). This CDR3 has 13 residues. V was trimmed by 6 bases and J by 4 bases, leaving 10 bases between them. Germline values: CDR1 MNHEY, CDR2 SVGAGI. The CDR3 coding sequence is TGTGCCAGCAGCCACGGGGCAAATCAGCCCCAGCATTTT. Encoded protein: CASSHGANQPQHF.

The chain uses TRBV5-1 and TRBJ2-7, with a weak D call TRBD1 (6 bases). This CDR3 is 13 amino acids long. V was cut by 1 base and J by 5 bases, with 10 bases left in between. Germline V CDR1 and CDR2: SGHRS, YFSETQ. CDR3 amino acids: CASSLQGSHEQYF. CDR3 sequence (DNA): TGCGCCAGCAGCTTGCAGGGGTCTCACGAGCAGTACTTC.

The chain carries TRBV27 and TRBJ2-7, with D maybe TRBD1 (5 bases). Germline CDR1 reads MNHEY; CDR2 reads SMNVEV (reference sequence). The V and J ends lost 2 bases and 4 bases respectively, with 12 bases between them. There are 14 residues in the CDR3. CDR3 DNA sequence: TGTGCCAGCAGTTTAAAGGTCACAGGTTACGAGCAGTACTTC. This translates into CASSLKVTGYEQYF.

V gene TRBV9 combines with J gene TRBJ1-5; D uncertain. The germline V and J ends were trimmed by 0 bases and 5 bases, with 12 bases remaining between them. The CDR3 sequence is 15 residues long. Per germline, CDR1 SGDLS and CDR2 YYNGEE. CDR3 amino acids: CASSVDGEAYQPQHF. CDR3 coding DNA: TGTGCCAGCAGCGTAGACGGAGAGGCGTATCAGCCCCAGCATTTT. Filled out from reference TRBV9 and TRBJ1-5, the complete variable domain reads DSGVTQTPKHLITATGQRVTLRCSPRSGDLSVYWYQQSLDQGLQFLIQYYNGEERAKGNILERFSAQQFPDLHSELNLSSLELGDSALYFCASSVDGEAYQPQHFGDGTRLSIL.

The rearrangement joins TRBV19 to TRBJ1-6; D is unclear. V lost 3 bases and J lost 7, with 7 bases in between. This CDR3 is built from 13 residues. CDR1 and CDR2 (germline): LNHDA, SQIVND (reference sequence). The CDR3, as DNA: TGTGCCAGTAGTATTGAGGAGAATTCACCCCTCCACTTT. Translation gives CASSIEENSPLHF.